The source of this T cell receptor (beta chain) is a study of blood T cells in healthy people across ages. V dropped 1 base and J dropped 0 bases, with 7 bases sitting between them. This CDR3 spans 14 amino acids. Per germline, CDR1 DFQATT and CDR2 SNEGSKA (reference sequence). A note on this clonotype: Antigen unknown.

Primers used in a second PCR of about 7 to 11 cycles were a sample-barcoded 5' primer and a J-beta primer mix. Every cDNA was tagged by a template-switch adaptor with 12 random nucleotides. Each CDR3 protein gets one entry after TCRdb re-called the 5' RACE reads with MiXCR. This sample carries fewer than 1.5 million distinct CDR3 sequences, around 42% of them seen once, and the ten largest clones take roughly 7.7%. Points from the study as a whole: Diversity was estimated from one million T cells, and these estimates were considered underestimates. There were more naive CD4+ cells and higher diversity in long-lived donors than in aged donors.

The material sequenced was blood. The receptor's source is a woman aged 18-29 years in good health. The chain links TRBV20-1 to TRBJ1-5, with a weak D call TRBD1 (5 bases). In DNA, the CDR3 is TGCAGTGCTAGAGTGGGGGATAGCAATCAGCCCCAGCATTTT. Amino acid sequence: CSARVGDSNQPQHF.